The 32 T cell receptor beta chains reported below all come from one sample, sequenced in a study of immune evolution from preneoplasia to lung adenocarcinoma. Clones were read by immunoSEQ multiplex PCR, and TCRdb kept only the in-frame ones, dropping some. The repertoire consists of several thousand clones, with about 82% occurring once and the leading ten covering about 20%. Sequenced material: FFPE adjacent normal lung tissue. These TCRs come from an older donor with lung adenocarcinoma.

The genes are TRBV19 and TRBJ2-7; D possibly uses TRBD1 or TRBD2 (5 bases each). This CDR3 contains 13 residues. Germline values: CDR1 LNHDA, CDR2 SQIVND (reference sequence). Trimming shortened V by 6 bases and J by 7 bases, and 16 bases separated the two germline ends. In DNA form, the CDR3 reads TGTGCCAGTAGCAGGGATCGTACGGGGGAGCAGTACTTC. Protein sequence: CASSRDRTGEQYF.

This clone came up once. The chain is built from TRBV7-9 and TRBJ1-2; D is possibly TRBD1 (6 bases). The germline V gene encodes CDR1 SEHNR and CDR2 FQNEAQ (reference sequence). V lost 2 bases and J lost 1, with 11 bases in between. CDR3 size: 15 residues. CDR3 residues: CASSLQQGRNYGYTF. In nucleotides, the CDR3 is TGTGCCAGCAGCTTACAACAGGGCCGTAACTATGGCTACACCTTC.

This chain links TRBV15 with TRBJ1-4, with TRBD1 matching over 9 bases. The CDR3 extends over 15 amino acids. Germline V gene data show CDR1 as LNHNV and CDR2 as YYDKDF (reference sequence). V was pared by 3 bases and J by 8 bases, with 7 bases of the junction left unmatched. In DNA, the CDR3 is TGTGCCACCAGCAGGGCGGGACAGGGAGGAGAAAAACTGTTTTTT. Amino acids: CATSRAGQGGEKLFF.

The V and J genes are TRBV10-2 and TRBJ1-5, with no clear D. This CDR3 is 14 amino acids long. Deletions cut 5 bases from V and 4 bases from J, with 12 bases between. Germline lookup yields CDR1 WSHSY and CDR2 SAAADI. CDR3 sequence reads: CASSPRTGNQPQHF. The DNA of the CDR3 is TGCGCCAGCAGTCCAAGGACGGGAAATCAGCCCCAGCATTTT.

The chain joins TRBV12-5 to TRBJ2-1, with 7 bases that match TRBD1. From germline, CDR1 is LGHNT and CDR2 FRNRAP. This CDR3 is built from 13 residues. V trimming: 6 bases; J trimming: 5 bases; junction bases outside the gene matches: 4. The CDR3 coding sequence is TGTGCTAGTGGGGTGACAGGGAACAATGAGCAGTTCTTC. The encoded protein is CASGVTGNNEQFF.

The V and J genes are TRBV19 and TRBJ1-2, with 8 nucleotides matching TRBD1. Germline loops: CDR1 LNHDA, CDR2 SQIVND (reference sequence). The CDR3 loop spans 13 amino acids. V was clipped by 1 base and J by 8 bases; unmatched bases: 3. The CDR3 region is CASSIGTGSGYTF. The DNA for the CDR3 is TGTGCCAGTAGTATAGGGACAGGGAGCGGCTACACCTTC.

The chain couples TRBV30 to TRBJ1-5; D call uncertain. The CDR3 runs to 14 residues. With 4 bases removed from V and 0 bases from J, the gap between germline ends came to 10 bases. CDR1 GTSNPN and CDR2 SVGIG come from the germline V gene (reference sequence). The CDR3 DNA reads as TGTGCCTGGACCACGGGGAATAGCAATCAGCCCCAGCATTTT. It encodes CAWTTGNSNQPQHF. The variable domain in full, completed from reference TRBV30 and TRBJ1-5, reads SQTIHQWPATLVQPVGSPLSLECTVEGTSNPNLYWYRQAAGRGLQLLFYSVGIGQISSEVPQNLSASRPQDRQFILSSKKLLLSDSGFYLCAWTTGNSNQPQHFGDGTRLSIL.

The CDR3 DNA sequence: TGTGCCAGCAGCTTAGGGGGACAGGGGGCTCGTGGAAACACCATATATTTT. It codes for CASSLGGQGARGNTIYF. The V and J genes are TRBV7-8 and TRBJ1-3; TRBD1 agrees at 12 bases. The CDR3 loop spans 17 amino acids. Looked up from germline, CDR1 is SGHVS and CDR2 is FQNEAQ. The V gene end was trimmed by 1 base and the J gene end by 3 bases; junction bases not matched to a gene: 4.

The chain carries TRBV29-1 and TRBJ2-1, with D uncertain. The V end was cut by 7 bases, the J end by 12 bases, with 16 bases between. CDR1 is SQVTM, CDR2 ANQGSEA, per germline. CDR3 length: 11 amino acids. The CDR3 is CSAIVLGRQFF. CDR3 DNA: TGCAGCGCCATAGTGTTAGGACGGCAGTTCTTC.

The chain has TRBV28 and TRBJ1-5, with D hard to call. Germline V gives CDR1 MDHEN, CDR2 SYDVKM. The CDR3 length is 15 residues. V dropped 3 bases and J dropped 2 bases, with 11 bases sitting between them. The CDR3 sequence: CASSFIRTGNQPQHF. Written as DNA, the CDR3 is TGTGCCAGCAGTTTCATCCGGACGGGCAATCAGCCCCAGCATTTT.

This sequence joins TRBV7-9 and TRBJ2-5; 8 nucleotides agree with TRBD1. With V trimmed by 3 bases and J by 4 bases, 1 base remained unmatched. This CDR3 region has 13 residues. The germline gives CDR1 SEHNR, CDR2 FQNEAQ (reference sequence). The CDR3 loop reads CASSFQGAETQYF. For the CDR3, the DNA is TGTGCCAGCAGCTTTCAGGGGGCAGAGACCCAGTACTTC.

V and J are TRBV4-1 and TRBJ2-7, with 11 nucleotides matching TRBD2. The CDR3 extends over 17 amino acids. In germline, CDR1 is MGHRA, CDR2 YSYEKL. V gave up 0 bases and J gave up 3 bases; unmatched junction bases: 7. The CDR3 nucleotides read TGCGCCAGCAGCCAAGATCTGGCTAGCGGGAGGATCTACGAGCAGTACTTC. It translates to CASSQDLASGRIYEQYF.

The table lists this clone with a few counts. The chain couples TRBV5-1 to TRBJ1-3; the match to TRBD1 covers 7 bases. Per germline, CDR1 SGHRS and CDR2 YFSETQ. J gave up 0 bases and V 4 bases, and 10 bases lay outside the gene matches. CDR3 size: 17 residues. The chain's CDR3 is CASSTGQETSSGNTIYF. The CDR3, as DNA: TGCGCCAGCAGCACCGGACAGGAGACGAGCTCTGGAAACACCATATATTTT.

The genes are TRBV7-8 and TRBJ2-7; possibly TRBD1 for D (6 bases). The germline V gene encodes CDR1 SGHVS and CDR2 FQNEAQ. The CDR3 sequence is 14 residues long. V dropped 2 bases and J dropped 6 bases, with 14 bases sitting between them. The CDR3 coding sequence is TGTGCCAGCAGCTTAACCCAACAGGGCTCCGAGCAGTACTTC. Amino acid sequence: CASSLTQQGSEQYF.

This clone was recorded only once. This chain uses TRBV6-1 with TRBJ1-1; D not resolved. CDR3 length: 14 amino acids. The germline V gene has CDR1 MNHNS and CDR2 SASEGT. The V end lost 8 bases, the J end lost 3 bases, and 16 bases lay between the germline ends. DNA for the CDR3: TGTGCCAGCCAACCGAGAGAGGTCTACACTGAAGCTTTCTTT. It yields the protein CASQPREVYTEAFF.

The sample holds one count of this clone. The V call is TRBV4-1, the J call TRBJ1-1; possibly TRBD1 for D (6 bases). Germline V gene data show CDR1 as MGHRA and CDR2 as YSYEKL. The CDR3 is made up of 13 amino acids. The V and J ends lost 4 bases and 4 bases respectively, with 10 bases between them. The CDR3 sequence: CASSRGASTEAFF. The DNA for the CDR3 is TGCGCCAGCAGCCGGGGGGCAAGCACTGAAGCTTTCTTT.

V is TRBV5-1 and J is TRBJ2-3; TRBD1 is a possible D gene (5 bases). Germline V gene data show CDR1 as SGHRS and CDR2 as YFSETQ. This CDR3 is 15 amino acids long. Deletions cut 5 bases from V and 0 bases from J, with 13 bases between. The CDR3 sequence: CASSPGWTSTDTQYF. CDR3 sequence (DNA): TGCGCCAGCAGTCCTGGGTGGACAAGCACAGATACGCAGTATTTT.

This clone has a handful of counts. This sequence joins TRBV6-1 and TRBJ2-4; D unclear. Looked up from germline, CDR1 is MNHNS and CDR2 is SASEGT. V shed 1 base and J shed 8 bases, with 6 bases lying between them. The CDR3 covers 12 residues. CDR3 DNA: TGTGCCAGCAGTGAAGTTTTGGACATTCAGTACTTC. Residues: CASSEVLDIQYF.

This clone was observed once. The chain recombines TRBV6-5 with TRBJ2-1; D perhaps matches TRBD1 (5 bases). The CDR3 has 14 amino acids. Trimming cost V 4 bases and J 4 bases, with 11 bases left between them. Germline V CDR1 and CDR2: MNHEY, SVGAGI. The CDR3, as DNA: TGTGCCAGCAGTTCACAGACAGAATACAATGAGCAGTTCTTC. Its translation is CASSSQTEYNEQFF.

V usage is TRBV6-6 and J usage is TRBJ2-7; a possible D gene is TRBD1 (6 bases). The ends were cut back, 5 bases at V and 7 bases at J, with 12 bases in the middle. The CDR3 has 12 amino acids. Germline loops: CDR1 MNHNY, CDR2 SVGAGI (reference sequence). CDR3 region: CASSRKQGEQYF. CDR3 DNA sequence: TGTGCCAGCAGTCGAAAACAGGGTGAGCAGTACTTC.

This chain links TRBV6-4 with TRBJ2-3; D is unresolved. Germline values: CDR1 MRHNA, CDR2 SNTAGT. CDR3 size: 13 residues. V was pared by 0 bases and J by 10 bases, with 11 bases between. For the CDR3, the DNA is TGTGCCAGCAGTGACTCAAGCAGTGGGGCGCAGTATTTT. Protein: CASSDSSSGAQYF.

The rearrangement links TRBV4-2 to TRBJ1-1; possible D gene TRBD1, 5 bases. From germline, CDR1 is LGHNA and CDR2 YNFKEQ. This CDR3 comprises 13 residues. The V end was cut by 4 bases, the J end by 1 base, with 7 bases between. CDR3 coding DNA: TGTGCCAGCAGCCGGGACGGGAACACTGAAGCTTTCTTT. Protein product: CASSRDGNTEAFF.

The chain recombines TRBV25-1 with TRBJ2-3, with D perhaps TRBD1 (7 bases). The CDR3 consists of 18 residues. V was pared by 1 base and J by 3 bases, with 20 bases between. CDR1 MGHDK and CDR2 SYGVNS come from the germline V gene. In DNA form, the CDR3 reads TGTGCCAGCAGTGAATGGGTCGCGGGACAGACGACAACAGATACGCAGTATTTT. This codes for CASSEWVAGQTTTDTQYF.

The chain recombines TRBV6-1 with TRBJ2-5, with D perhaps TRBD2 (6 bases). V dropped 8 bases and J dropped 4 bases, with 11 bases sitting between them. Germline V lookup: CDR1 MNHNS, CDR2 SASEGT. This CDR3 spans 12 amino acids. The CDR3 DNA reads as TGTGCCAGCGTCCCGGGACTAGAGACCCAGTACTTC. Encoded protein: CASVPGLETQYF.

Written as DNA, the CDR3 is TGTGCCAGCAGGGACCCCGGTTTCTACGAGCAGTACTTC. Translation gives CASRDPGFYEQYF. V gene TRBV6-5 combines with J gene TRBJ2-7; D gene unclear. The V gene's germline CDR1 is MNHEY and CDR2 SVGAGI. The length of the CDR3 is 13 residues. V lost 6 bases and J 3 bases, leaving 12 bases between the germline ends.

The chain joins TRBV28 to TRBJ2-5; no firm D call. Germline CDR1 MDHEN, CDR2 SYDVKM. The V gene lost 5 bases and the J gene lost 1 base, with 5 bases spanning the gap. The CDR3 is 12 residues long. CDR3: CASSGIQETQYF. CDR3 in DNA: TGTGCCAGCAGTGGAATCCAAGAGACCCAGTACTTC.

V gene TRBV27 combines with J gene TRBJ2-3, with 14 bases matching TRBD2. Germline V gene sequence: CDR1 MNHEY, CDR2 SMNVEV (reference sequence). The ends lost 6 bases at V and 7 bases at J; junction bases unmatched: 9. The CDR3 runs 16 residues. The CDR3 coding sequence is TGTGCCAGCAGCGAAGGGGGACTAGCGGGAGTAAATACGCAGTATTTT. Its protein product is CASSEGGLAGVNTQYF.

V usage is TRBV5-1 and J usage is TRBJ2-2; 10 bases are shared with TRBD1. Germline-derived CDR1 and CDR2 are SGHRS and YFSETQ. V lost 0 bases and J lost 3; bases outside the gene matches: 14. The CDR3 totals 20 residues. This CDR3 is CASSLDGWTGGRFYTGELFF. The CDR3 coding sequence is TGCGCCAGCAGCTTGGACGGTTGGACAGGGGGGCGTTTTTACACCGGGGAGCTGTTTTTT.

The chain links TRBV20-1 to TRBJ2-7; D is possibly TRBD2 (5 bases). CDR1 and CDR2 (germline): DFQATT, SNEGSKA (reference sequence). Trimming took 5 bases from V and 12 from J, leaving 17 bases between them. The CDR3 sequence is 11 residues long. The CDR3: CSAARFGETYF. CDR3 coding DNA: TGCAGTGCTGCGCGGTTCGGGGAGACGTACTTC.

This clone was recorded only once. V and J are TRBV4-2 and TRBJ2-1; 10 bases line up with TRBD2. The CDR3 covers 13 residues. Per germline, CDR1 LGHNA and CDR2 YNFKEQ. V lost 10 bases and J lost 7; bases outside the gene matches: 7. Here the CDR3 reads CATGTSDRNEQFF. The CDR3 DNA sequence: TGTGCCACCGGGACTAGCGATCGAAATGAGCAGTTCTTC.

The J gene is TRBJ1-2, the V gene TRBV28, with a weak D call TRBD1 (6 bases). This CDR3 spans 14 amino acids. V was clipped by 2 bases and J by 4 bases, with 11 bases between them. The germline V gene has CDR1 MDHEN and CDR2 SYDVKM. The CDR3: CASSLRGPSYGYTF. The CDR3 DNA sequence: TGTGCCAGCAGTTTACGGGGGCCCAGCTATGGCTACACCTTC.

The chain combines TRBV6-1 with TRBJ2-7; TRBD1 or TRBD2 may be the D gene (7 bases each). The CDR3 has 15 residues. Per germline, CDR1 MNHNS and CDR2 SASEGT. The V end was cut by 6 bases, the J end by 5 bases, with 20 bases between. The CDR3 sequence: CASRFRGAGGDEQYF. The CDR3, as DNA: TGTGCCAGCAGGTTCCGCGGGGCAGGGGGGGACGAGCAGTACTTC.